The entry below describes one TCR beta chain. The RNA input was roughly 0.45 to 1 ug, and it was reverse transcribed with random hexamers. In TCRdb, the immunoSEQ multiplex PCR reads were re-called with MiXCR into one record per CDR3 protein. The sample carries some 180,000 distinct CDR3 sequences, just under 95% recorded once. Germline V gene sequence: CDR1 MDHEN, CDR2 SYDVKM. The CDR3 contains 15 residues. Trimming stripped 3 bases from V and 4 bases from J, with 16 bases between. This entry comes from a study of CD8 T cells in Susac syndrome. What was sequenced was CD4+ T cells from PBMCs. J is TRBJ2-7 and V is TRBV28; maybe TRBD1 (6 bases). The source of this sequence is a human donor in good health. The CDR3 reads CASSLGAGHPYEQYF. The CDR3, as DNA: TGTGCCAGCAGTTTGGGGGCAGGCCATCCTTACGAGCAGTACTTC.